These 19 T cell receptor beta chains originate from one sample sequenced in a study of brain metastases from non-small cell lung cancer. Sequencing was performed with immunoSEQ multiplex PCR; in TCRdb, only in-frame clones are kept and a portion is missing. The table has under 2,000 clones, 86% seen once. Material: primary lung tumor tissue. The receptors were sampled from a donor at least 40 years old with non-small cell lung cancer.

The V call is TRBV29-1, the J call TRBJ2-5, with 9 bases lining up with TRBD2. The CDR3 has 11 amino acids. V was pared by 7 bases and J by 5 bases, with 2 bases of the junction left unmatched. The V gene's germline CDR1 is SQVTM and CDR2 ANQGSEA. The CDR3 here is CSGGLAETQYF. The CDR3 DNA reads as TGCAGCGGTGGACTAGCGGAGACCCAGTACTTC.

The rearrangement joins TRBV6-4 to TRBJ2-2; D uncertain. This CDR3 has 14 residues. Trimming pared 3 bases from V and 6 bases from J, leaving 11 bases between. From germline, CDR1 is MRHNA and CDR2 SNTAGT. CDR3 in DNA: TGTGCCAGCAGTGAAGGCAGCTACTCCGGGGAGCTGTTTTTT. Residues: CASSEGSYSGELFF.

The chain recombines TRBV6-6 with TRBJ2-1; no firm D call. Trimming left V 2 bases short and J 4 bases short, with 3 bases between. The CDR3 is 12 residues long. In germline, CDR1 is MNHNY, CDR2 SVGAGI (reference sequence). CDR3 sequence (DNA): TGTGCCAGCAGTTACCCATACAATGAGCAGTTCTTC. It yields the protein CASSYPYNEQFF.

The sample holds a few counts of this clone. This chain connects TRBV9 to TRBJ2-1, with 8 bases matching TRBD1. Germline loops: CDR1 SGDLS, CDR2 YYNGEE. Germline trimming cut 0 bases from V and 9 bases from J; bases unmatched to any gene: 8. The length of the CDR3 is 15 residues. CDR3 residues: CASSVDPRTGIEQFF. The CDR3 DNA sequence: TGTGCCAGCAGCGTAGACCCTCGGACAGGGATTGAGCAGTTCTTC.

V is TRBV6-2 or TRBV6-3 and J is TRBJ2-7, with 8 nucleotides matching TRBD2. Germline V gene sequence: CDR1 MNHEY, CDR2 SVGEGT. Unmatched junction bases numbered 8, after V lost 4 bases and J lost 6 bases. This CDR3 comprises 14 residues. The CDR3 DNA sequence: TGTGCCAGCAGTTTCGGGACTAGGCTAGGCGAGCAGTACTTC. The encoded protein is CASSFGTRLGEQYF.

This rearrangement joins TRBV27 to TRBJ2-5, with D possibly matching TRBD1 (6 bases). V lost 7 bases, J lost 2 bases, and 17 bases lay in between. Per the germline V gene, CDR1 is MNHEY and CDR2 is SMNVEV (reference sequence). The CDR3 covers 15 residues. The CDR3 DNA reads TGTGCCAGCACCCGTGTTGGGGGCTATCAAGAGACCCAGTACTTC. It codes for CASTRVGGYQETQYF.

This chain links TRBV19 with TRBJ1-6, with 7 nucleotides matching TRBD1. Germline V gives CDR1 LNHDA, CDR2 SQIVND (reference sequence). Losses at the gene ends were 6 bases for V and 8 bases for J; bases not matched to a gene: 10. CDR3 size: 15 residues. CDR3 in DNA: TGTGCCAGTAGCCCTTTGGGACAGCTCTATTCACCCCTCCACTTT. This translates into CASSPLGQLYSPLHF. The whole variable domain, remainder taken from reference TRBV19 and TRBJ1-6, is DGGITQSPKYLFRKEGQNVTLSCEQNLNHDAMYWYRQDPGQGLRLIYYSQIVNDFQKGDIAEGYSVSREKKESFPLTVTSAQKNPTAFYLCASSPLGQLYSPLHFGNGTRLTVT.

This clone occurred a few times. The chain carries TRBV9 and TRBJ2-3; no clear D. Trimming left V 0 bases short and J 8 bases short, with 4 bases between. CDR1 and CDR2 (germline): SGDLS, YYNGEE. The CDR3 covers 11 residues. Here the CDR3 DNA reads TGTGCCAGCAGCGTAGGAGGTACGCAGTATTTT. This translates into CASSVGGTQYF.

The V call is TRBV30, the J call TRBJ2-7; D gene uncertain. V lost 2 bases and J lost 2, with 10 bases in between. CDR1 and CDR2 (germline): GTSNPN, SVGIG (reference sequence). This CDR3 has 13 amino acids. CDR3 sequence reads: CAWSMKATYEQYF. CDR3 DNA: TGTGCCTGGAGTATGAAGGCGACCTACGAGCAGTACTTC.

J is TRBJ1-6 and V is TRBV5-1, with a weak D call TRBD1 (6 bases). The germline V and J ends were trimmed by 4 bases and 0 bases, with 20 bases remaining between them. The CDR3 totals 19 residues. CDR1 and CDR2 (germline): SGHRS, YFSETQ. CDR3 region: CASSLLVPRTDSYNSPLHF. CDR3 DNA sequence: TGCGCCAGCAGCCTCCTTGTCCCGAGGACAGACTCCTATAATTCACCCCTCCACTTT.

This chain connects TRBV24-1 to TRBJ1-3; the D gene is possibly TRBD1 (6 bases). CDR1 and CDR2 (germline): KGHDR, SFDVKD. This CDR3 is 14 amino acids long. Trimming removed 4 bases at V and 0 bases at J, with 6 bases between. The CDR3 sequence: CATSEDSSGNTIYF. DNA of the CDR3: TGTGCCACCAGTGAGGACAGCTCTGGAAACACCATATATTTT.

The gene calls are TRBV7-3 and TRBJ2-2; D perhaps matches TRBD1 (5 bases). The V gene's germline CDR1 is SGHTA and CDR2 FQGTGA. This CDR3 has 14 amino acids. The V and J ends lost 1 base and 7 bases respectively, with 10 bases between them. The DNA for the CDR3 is TGTGCCAGCAGCTTAAGACAGCCTGGCGGGGAGCTGTTTTTT. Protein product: CASSLRQPGGELFF.

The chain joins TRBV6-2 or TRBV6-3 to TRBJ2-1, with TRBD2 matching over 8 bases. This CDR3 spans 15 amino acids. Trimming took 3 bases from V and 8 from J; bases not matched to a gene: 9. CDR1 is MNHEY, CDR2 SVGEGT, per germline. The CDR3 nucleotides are TGTGCCAGCAGTTATACGGCTAGCGGGTCGGATGAGCAGTTCTTC. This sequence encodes CASSYTASGSDEQFF.

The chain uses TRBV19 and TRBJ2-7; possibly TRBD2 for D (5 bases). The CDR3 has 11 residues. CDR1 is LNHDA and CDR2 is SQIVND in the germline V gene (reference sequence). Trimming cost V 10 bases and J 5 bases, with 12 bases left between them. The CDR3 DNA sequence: TGTGCCACTACCTCGGGGAACGAGCAGTACTTC. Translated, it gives CATTSGNEQYF.

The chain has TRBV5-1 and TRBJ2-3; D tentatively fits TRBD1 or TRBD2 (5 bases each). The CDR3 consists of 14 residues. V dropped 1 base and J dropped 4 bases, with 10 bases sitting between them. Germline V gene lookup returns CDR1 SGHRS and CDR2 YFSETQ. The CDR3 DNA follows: TGCGCCAGCAGCTTGTCAGGGAGCGCAGATACGCAGTATTTT. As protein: CASSLSGSADTQYF.

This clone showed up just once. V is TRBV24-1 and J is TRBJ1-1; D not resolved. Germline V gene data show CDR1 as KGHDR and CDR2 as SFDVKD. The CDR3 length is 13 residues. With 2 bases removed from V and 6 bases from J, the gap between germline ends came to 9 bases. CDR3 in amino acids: CATSDSTRPEAFF. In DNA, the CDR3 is TGTGCCACCAGTGATTCAACGAGACCTGAAGCTTTCTTT.

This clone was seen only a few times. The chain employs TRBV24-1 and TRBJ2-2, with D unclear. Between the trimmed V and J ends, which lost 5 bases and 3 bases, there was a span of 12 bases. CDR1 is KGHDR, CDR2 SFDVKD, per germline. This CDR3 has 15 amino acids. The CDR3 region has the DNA TGTGCCACCAGTGCGTCGGCAAGGGACACCGGGGAGCTGTTTTTT. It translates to CATSASARDTGELFF.

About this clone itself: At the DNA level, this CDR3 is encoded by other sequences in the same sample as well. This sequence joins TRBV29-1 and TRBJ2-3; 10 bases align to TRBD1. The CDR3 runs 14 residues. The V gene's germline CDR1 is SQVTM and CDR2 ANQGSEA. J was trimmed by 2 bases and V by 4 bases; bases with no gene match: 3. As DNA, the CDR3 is TGCAGCGTTGGGGGACAGGGGTCCACAGATACGCAGTATTTT. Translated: CSVGGQGSTDTQYF.

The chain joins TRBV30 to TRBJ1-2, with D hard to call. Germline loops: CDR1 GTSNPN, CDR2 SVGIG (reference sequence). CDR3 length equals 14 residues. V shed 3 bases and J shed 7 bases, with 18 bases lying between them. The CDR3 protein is CAWRLGPGLFGYTF. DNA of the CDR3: TGTGCCTGGAGGCTAGGACCTGGGCTATTTGGCTACACCTTC.